This T cell receptor beta chain was sequenced in a study of T-cell reconstitution after alpha-beta-depleted transplantation in children. It was with unique molecular identifiers that the TCRbeta library was prepared. MiXCR, run by TCRdb on the PCR reads, gives a single entry per CDR3 protein. The table shows about 340,000 distinct CDR3 sequences, with 10% occurring only once. CDR1 and CDR2 from the germline V gene are LNHNV and YYDKDF (reference sequence). The CDR3 consists of 15 residues. With 0 bases removed from V and 4 bases from J, the gap between germline ends came to 12 bases. A few counts support this clonotype.

This specimen consisted of PBMCs from the stem cell graft donor, obtained from the stem cell graft. This TCR was sampled from a human donor who donated a stem cell graft to a child with acute lymphoblastic leukemia. The chain is built from TRBV15 and TRBJ2-5; D is possibly TRBD1 (6 bases). The CDR3 nucleotides are TGTGCCACCAGCAGAGAACGACTCAGGGGAGAGACCCAGTACTTC. Residues: CATSRERLRGETQYF.